The 17 T cell receptor beta chains given below trace back to one sample, sequenced in a study of CD8+ T cells in alopecia areata. Documented treatment: oral pan-JAK inhibitor, 5-10 mg twice daily. The sequencing template was cDNA reverse transcribed from extracted RNA. TCRdb's copy holds only in-frame clones and misses some; the assay was immunoSEQ multiplex PCR. This repertoire shows 150,000 to 200,000 clones, roughly three fifths found once; its top ten account for around 3.2%. Material: CD4+ T cells sorted from blood, obtained at week 4, from a patient treated with tofacitinib. The receptors originated from a human donor with alopecia areata.

This chain connects TRBV5-1 to TRBJ1-1; D might be TRBD1 (5 bases). V shed 1 base and J shed 3 bases, with 10 bases lying between them. The CDR3 spans 14 residues. CDR1 is SGHRS, CDR2 YFSETQ, per germline. CDR3 nucleotides: TGCGCCAGCAGCTTGATAGGGGAGGACACTGAAGCTTTCTTT. Its protein product is CASSLIGEDTEAFF.

The CDR3, as DNA: TGTGCCAGCAGAAGGATGAACACTGAAGCTTTCTTT. Translating it yields CASRRMNTEAFF. This chain uses TRBV6-5 with TRBJ1-1; D is unresolved. The V gene's germline CDR1 is MNHEY and CDR2 SVGAGI. Trimming removed 6 bases from V and 0 bases from J, with 5 bases in between. This CDR3 has 12 residues.

V usage is TRBV10-3 and J usage is TRBJ2-1, with TRBD2 as a possible D gene (6 bases). CDR1 is ENHRY, CDR2 SYGVKD, per germline. Trimming pared 5 bases from V and 7 bases from J, leaving 15 bases between. The CDR3 is 14 residues long. The CDR3 sequence is CAISPLGGINEQFF. The CDR3 region has the DNA TGTGCCATCAGTCCTCTGGGAGGAATTAATGAGCAGTTCTTC.

The rearrangement joins TRBV9 to TRBJ1-2, with 8 bases matching TRBD1. The germline gives CDR1 SGDLS, CDR2 YYNGEE. This CDR3 contains 16 residues. J lost 4 bases, V lost 3 bases, and 11 bases had no gene match. The CDR3 loop reads CASSAPRTGKSYGYTF. As DNA, the CDR3 is TGTGCCAGCAGCGCACCGAGGACAGGGAAGAGCTATGGCTACACCTTC.

A few counts support this clone. The rearrangement links TRBV5-1 to TRBJ2-2; no reliable D call. This CDR3 contains 15 residues. Germline V gene sequence: CDR1 SGHRS, CDR2 YFSETQ. V lost 0 bases, J lost 1 base, and 7 bases lay in between. The DNA of the CDR3 is TGCGCCAGCAGCTTGGATGCAGGGAACACCGGGGAGCTGTTTTTT. It is translated as CASSLDAGNTGELFF.

The chain combines TRBV7-2 with TRBJ2-3; the D is unclear. The germline V gene encodes CDR1 SGHTA and CDR2 FQGNSA. Trimming pared 5 bases from V and 2 bases from J, leaving 17 bases between. The CDR3 is 16 residues long. The CDR3 is CASSLTPRLLTDTQYF. The CDR3 DNA follows: TGTGCCAGCAGCCTCACCCCGAGACTGCTCACAGATACGCAGTATTTT.

This rearrangement joins TRBV11-2 to TRBJ2-5; perhaps TRBD1 as D (5 bases). V was clipped by 5 bases and J by 1 base, with 8 bases between them. This CDR3 is 13 amino acids long. Per the germline V gene, CDR1 is SGHAT and CDR2 is FQNNGV. The CDR3 region has the DNA TGTGCCAGCAGCAGGGGATCCCAAGAGACCCAGTACTTC. Amino acid sequence: CASSRGSQETQYF.

This chain connects TRBV30 to TRBJ2-7; 7 nucleotides agree with TRBD2. J was trimmed by 3 bases and V by 0 bases; bases with no gene match: 5. Germline-derived CDR1 and CDR2 are GTSNPN and SVGIG (reference sequence). This CDR3 comprises 14 residues. The CDR3 DNA is TGTGCCTGGAGTGTAAAACGGACTAGCTACGAGCAGTACTTC. Translation gives CAWSVKRTSYEQYF.

The chain recombines TRBV5-1 with TRBJ2-1; D unresolved. V was shortened by 0 bases and J by 8 bases, with 12 bases between the two germline ends. From germline, CDR1 is SGHRS and CDR2 YFSETQ. CDR3 length equals 14 residues. For the CDR3, the DNA is TGCGCCAGCAGCTTGGAGGGTTGGGTGGATGAGCAGTTCTTC. The encoded protein is CASSLEGWVDEQFF.

This chain connects TRBV7-8 to TRBJ2-3; 7 bases line up with TRBD1. J lost 10 bases, V lost 5 bases, and 6 bases had no gene match. The germline CDR1 and CDR2 sequences are SGHVS and FQNEAQ. This CDR3 has 12 residues. In DNA form, the CDR3 reads TGTGCCAGCAGCCTTGACAGGGCGGCGCAGTATTTT. It is translated as CASSLDRAAQYF.

The chain carries TRBV4-1 and TRBJ1-1; 7 bases line up with TRBD1. Germline V CDR1 and CDR2: MGHRA, YSYEKL. CDR3 length equals 15 residues. After removal of 1 base from V and 4 bases from J, the junction contained 6 bases not matched to a gene. This CDR3 is CASSQGGRGGTEAFF. The CDR3 nucleotides read TGCGCCAGCAGCCAAGGGGGCAGGGGGGGCACTGAAGCTTTCTTT.

This clone occurred a few times. J is TRBJ2-2 and V is TRBV2; D perhaps matches TRBD2 (5 bases). Germline CDR1 is SNHLY and CDR2 is FYNNEI. V gave up 10 bases and J gave up 2 bases, with 14 bases separating them. The CDR3 is made up of 14 amino acids. In DNA, the CDR3 is TGTGCCACTAGAGAGGGCACTAACACCGGGGAGCTGTTTTTT. Residues: CATREGTNTGELFF.

The chain combines TRBV30 with TRBJ2-5; TRBD1 or TRBD2 may be the D gene (7 bases each). Trimming removed 2 bases at V and 5 bases at J, with 15 bases between. This CDR3 is built from 14 residues. Germline V gives CDR1 GTSNPN, CDR2 SVGIG (reference sequence). The CDR3 region has the DNA TGTGCCTGGAGTAACCAGGGGGGGTGGGAGACCCAGTACTTC. Its translation is CAWSNQGGWETQYF.

The chain couples TRBV20-1 to TRBJ2-3; no firm D call. Trimming pared 3 bases from V and 5 bases from J, leaving 6 bases between. The CDR3 covers 11 residues. Germline CDR1 and CDR2: DFQATT and SNEGSKA (reference sequence). This CDR3 is CSARAVDTQYF. CDR3 DNA sequence: TGCAGTGCTAGGGCGGTAGATACGCAGTATTTT.

This clone was picked up a small number of times. CDR3 bases: TGTGCCAGCAGTGAAGAGGGACGGATGTATGGCTACACCTTC. Residues: CASSEEGRMYGYTF. V and J are TRBV2 and TRBJ1-2, with D perhaps TRBD1 (5 bases). V was shortened by 1 base and J by 5 bases, with 11 bases between the two germline ends. CDR1 and CDR2 from the germline V gene are SNHLY and FYNNEI. The CDR3 length is 14 residues. The whole variable domain, remainder taken from reference TRBV2 and TRBJ1-2, is EPEVTQTPSHQVTQMGQEVILRCVPISNHLYFYWYRQILGQKVEFLVSFYNNEISEKSEIFDDQFSVERPDGSNFTLKIRSTKLEDSAMYFCASSEEGRMYGYTFGSGTRLTVV.

This sequence joins TRBV2 and TRBJ2-3; D is uncertain. The V gene lost 7 bases and the J gene lost 5 bases, with 10 bases spanning the gap. The germline V gene has CDR1 SNHLY and CDR2 FYNNEI. The CDR3 spans 12 residues. The CDR3 reads CASINSGDTQYF. CDR3 sequence (DNA): TGTGCCAGCATTAATTCGGGAGATACGCAGTATTTT.

The sample holds a few counts of this clone. This chain joins TRBV7-9 and TRBJ2-2; possibly TRBD1 or TRBD2 for D (5 bases each). V was cut by 6 bases and J by 3 bases, with 14 bases left in between. Per the germline V gene, CDR1 is SEHNR and CDR2 is FQNEAQ (reference sequence). CDR3 length: 15 residues. CDR3 sequence: CASSYVRDHTGELFF. CDR3 bases: TGTGCCAGCAGTTATGTACGGGACCACACCGGGGAGCTGTTTTTT.